This T cell receptor (beta chain) originates from a study of cytomegalovirus exposure and HLA in healthy donors. Across the study: The Caucasian-associated ancestry cluster contained 75% to 85% of the 300 to 450 genotyped donors.

CDR1 is SGHTA, CDR2 FQGNSA, per germline. The CDR3 totals 15 residues. V shed 2 bases and J shed 4 bases, with 12 bases lying between them. Comment on this clone: As yet, its antigen is unknown.

Study-level points and caveats: The authors later found HLA-associated TCR beta chains more clonally expanded than equally common others. According to an earlier analysis, most TCR beta V segments yielded productive rearrangements about 90% or about 30% of the time.

The primer mix had 60 Vbeta and 13 Jbeta primers. Profiled with immunoSEQ multiplex PCR; TCRdb holds only in-frame clones, not every one. Altogether approximately 130,000 clones are present, about 81% being singletons, with the ten largest covering 2.9%. The sequence derives from a woman aged 40 to 55 in good health and CMV-seropositive. V gene TRBV7-2 combines with J gene TRBJ1-5, with unresolved D. Input material: PBMCs. This CDR3 is CASSLTPGFNQPQHF. The CDR3 DNA is TGTGCCAGCAGCTTAACCCCGGGATTTAATCAGCCCCAGCATTTT.